The present entry profiles one T cell receptor (beta chain) with its context. Its antigen is as yet unknown. These data are taken from a study of T cells in Graves' hyperthyroidism and ophthalmopathy. Notes on the study in general: Blood shared most expanded thyroid clonotypes above 0.001. Before onset, ophthalmopathy was predicted by the model a median about six months earlier.

The CDR3 runs 14 residues. V lost 4 bases to trimming and J lost 0 bases, with 10 bases between them. Germline V gene sequence: CDR1 SGHTA, CDR2 FQGNSA. Exclusion followed for patients with uncontrolled infection, other autoimmune disease, pregnancy or lactation. TCR beta CDR3 regions were amplified from RNA transcripts. HTBI primers were employed in a first-round RT-PCR of the TCR CDR3. TCRdb passed the multiplex PCR reads through MiXCR, listing each CDR3 protein once. The table records under 350,000 distinct CDR3 sequences, over 15% of them present only once. Input material: blood. This sequence joins TRBV7-2 and TRBJ2-7, with D possibly TRBD1 on 6 matching bases. The source of this sequence is a woman aged 60 to 75 with Graves' ophthalmopathy. The CDR3 coding sequence is TGTGCCAGCAGCTCTCGGACAGTCTCCTACGAGCAGTACTTC. Encoded protein: CASSSRTVSYEQYF. Together with reference TRBV7-2 and TRBJ2-7, the CDR3 gives the full variable domain: GAGVSQSPSNKVTEKGKDVELRCDPISGHTALYWYRQSLGQGLEFLIYFQGNSAPDKSGLPSDRFSAERTGGSVSTLTIQRTQQEDSAVYLCASSSRTVSYEQYFGPGTRLTVT.